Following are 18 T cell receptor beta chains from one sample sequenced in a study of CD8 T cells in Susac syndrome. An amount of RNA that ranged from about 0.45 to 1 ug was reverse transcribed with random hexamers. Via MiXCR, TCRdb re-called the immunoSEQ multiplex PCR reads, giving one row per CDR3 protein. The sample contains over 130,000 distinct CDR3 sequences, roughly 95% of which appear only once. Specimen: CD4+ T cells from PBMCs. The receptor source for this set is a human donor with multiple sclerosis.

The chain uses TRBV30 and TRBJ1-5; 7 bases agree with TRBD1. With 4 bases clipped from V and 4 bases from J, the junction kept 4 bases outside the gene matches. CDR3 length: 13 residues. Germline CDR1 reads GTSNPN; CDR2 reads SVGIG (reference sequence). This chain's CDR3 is CAWNTRGNQPQHF. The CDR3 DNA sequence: TGTGCCTGGAATACCAGGGGGAATCAGCCCCAGCATTTT.

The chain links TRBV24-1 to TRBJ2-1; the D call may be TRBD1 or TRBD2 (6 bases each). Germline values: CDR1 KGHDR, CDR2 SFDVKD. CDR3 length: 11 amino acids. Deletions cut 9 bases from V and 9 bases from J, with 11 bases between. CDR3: CATQQGGEQFF. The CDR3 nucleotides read TGTGCCACCCAACAGGGAGGTGAGCAGTTCTTC.

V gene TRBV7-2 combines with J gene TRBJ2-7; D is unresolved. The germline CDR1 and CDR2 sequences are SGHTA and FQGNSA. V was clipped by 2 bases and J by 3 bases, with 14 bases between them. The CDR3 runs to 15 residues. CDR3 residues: CASSLTTARIYEQYF. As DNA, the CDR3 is TGTGCCAGCAGCTTAACCACTGCGCGGATCTACGAGCAGTACTTC.

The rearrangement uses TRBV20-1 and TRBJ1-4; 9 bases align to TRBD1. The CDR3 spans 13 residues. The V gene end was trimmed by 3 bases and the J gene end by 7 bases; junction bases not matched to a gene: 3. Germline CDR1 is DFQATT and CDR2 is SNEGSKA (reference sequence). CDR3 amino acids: CSASTGGFEKLFF. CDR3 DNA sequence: TGCAGTGCTAGTACAGGGGGCTTTGAAAAACTGTTTTTT.

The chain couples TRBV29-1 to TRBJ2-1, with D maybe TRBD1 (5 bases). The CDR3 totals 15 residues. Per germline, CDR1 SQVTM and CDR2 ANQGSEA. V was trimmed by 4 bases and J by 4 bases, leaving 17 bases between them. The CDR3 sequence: CSVGGLGGEYNEQFF. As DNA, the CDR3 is TGCAGCGTTGGGGGCCTGGGCGGAGAATACAATGAGCAGTTCTTC.

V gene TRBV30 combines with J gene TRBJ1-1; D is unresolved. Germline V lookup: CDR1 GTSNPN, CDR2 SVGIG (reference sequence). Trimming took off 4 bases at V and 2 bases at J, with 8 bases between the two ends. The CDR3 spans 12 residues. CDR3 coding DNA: TGTGCCTGGAACGACGGAAACACTGAAGCTTTCTTT. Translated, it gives CAWNDGNTEAFF.

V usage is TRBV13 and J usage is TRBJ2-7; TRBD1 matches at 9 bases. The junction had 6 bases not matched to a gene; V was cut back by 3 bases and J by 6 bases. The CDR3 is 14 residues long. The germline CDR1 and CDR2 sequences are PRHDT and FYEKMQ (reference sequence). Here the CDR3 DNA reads TGTGCCAGCAGCTTGGGACAGGGCTTGGTCGAGCAGTACTTC. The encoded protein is CASSLGQGLVEQYF.

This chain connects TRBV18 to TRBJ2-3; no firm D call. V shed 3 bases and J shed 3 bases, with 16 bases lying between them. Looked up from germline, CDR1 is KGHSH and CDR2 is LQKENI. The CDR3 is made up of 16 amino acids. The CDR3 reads CASSPLPSRGTDTQYF. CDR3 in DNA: TGTGCCAGCTCACCCCTCCCAAGCCGAGGAACAGATACGCAGTATTTT.

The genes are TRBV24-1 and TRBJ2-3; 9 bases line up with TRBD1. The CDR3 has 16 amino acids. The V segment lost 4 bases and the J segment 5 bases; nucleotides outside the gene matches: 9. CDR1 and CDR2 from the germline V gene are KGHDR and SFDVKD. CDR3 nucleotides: TGTGCCACCAGTGAACCGGGACAGGGAGGGGGAGATACGCAGTATTTT. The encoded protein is CATSEPGQGGGDTQYF.

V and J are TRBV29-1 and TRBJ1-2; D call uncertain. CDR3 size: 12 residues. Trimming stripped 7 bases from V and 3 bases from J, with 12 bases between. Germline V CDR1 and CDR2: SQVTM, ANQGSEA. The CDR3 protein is CSGTDTDYGYTF. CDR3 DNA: TGCAGCGGCACCGACACGGACTATGGCTACACCTTC.

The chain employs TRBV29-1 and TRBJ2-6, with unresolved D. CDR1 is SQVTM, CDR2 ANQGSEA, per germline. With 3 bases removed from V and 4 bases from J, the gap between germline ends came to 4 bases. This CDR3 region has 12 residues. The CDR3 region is CSVDAGANVLTF. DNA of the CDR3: TGCAGCGTTGATGCGGGGGCCAACGTCCTGACTTTC.

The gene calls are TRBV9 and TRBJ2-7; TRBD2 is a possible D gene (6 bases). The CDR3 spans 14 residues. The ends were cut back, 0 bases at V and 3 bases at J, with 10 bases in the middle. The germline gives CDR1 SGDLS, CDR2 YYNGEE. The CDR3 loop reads CASSVDGGYYEQYF. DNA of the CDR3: TGTGCCAGCAGCGTAGACGGGGGATACTACGAGCAGTACTTC.

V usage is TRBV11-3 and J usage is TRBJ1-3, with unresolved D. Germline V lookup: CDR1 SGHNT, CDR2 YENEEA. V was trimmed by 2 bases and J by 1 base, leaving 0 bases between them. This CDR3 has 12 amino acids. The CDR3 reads CASSLSGNTIYF. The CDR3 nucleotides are TGTGCCAGCAGCTTATCTGGAAACACCATATATTTT.

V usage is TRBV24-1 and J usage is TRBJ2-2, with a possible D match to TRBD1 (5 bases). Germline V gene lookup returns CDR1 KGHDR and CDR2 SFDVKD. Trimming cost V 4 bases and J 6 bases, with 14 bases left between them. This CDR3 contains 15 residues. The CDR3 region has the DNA TGTGCCACCAGTGACCTTACAGGATACCCCGGGGAGCTGTTTTTT. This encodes CATSDLTGYPGELFF.

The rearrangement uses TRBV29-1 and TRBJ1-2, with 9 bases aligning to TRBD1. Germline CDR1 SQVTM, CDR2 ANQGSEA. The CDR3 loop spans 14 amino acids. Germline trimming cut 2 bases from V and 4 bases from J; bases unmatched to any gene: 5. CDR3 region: CSVEPDRGLYGYTF. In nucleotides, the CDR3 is TGCAGCGTTGAACCGGACAGGGGACTCTATGGCTACACCTTC.

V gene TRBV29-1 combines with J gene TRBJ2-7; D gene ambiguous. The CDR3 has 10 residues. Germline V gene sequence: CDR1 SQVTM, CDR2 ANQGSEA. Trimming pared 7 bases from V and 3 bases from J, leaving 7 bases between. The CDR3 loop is CSAEHYEQYF. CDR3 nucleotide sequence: TGCAGCGCCGAACACTACGAGCAGTACTTC.

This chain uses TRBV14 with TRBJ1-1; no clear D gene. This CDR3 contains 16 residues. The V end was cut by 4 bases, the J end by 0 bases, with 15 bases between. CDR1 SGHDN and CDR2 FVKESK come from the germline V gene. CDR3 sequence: CASSRSKGNLNTEAFF. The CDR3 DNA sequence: TGTGCCAGCAGCCGAAGTAAAGGGAATTTGAACACTGAAGCTTTCTTT.

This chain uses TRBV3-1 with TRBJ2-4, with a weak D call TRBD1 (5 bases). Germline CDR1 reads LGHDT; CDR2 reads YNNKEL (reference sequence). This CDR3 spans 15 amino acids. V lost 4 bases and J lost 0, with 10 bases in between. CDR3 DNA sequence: TGTGCCAGCAGCCTGACAGCCTTAGCCAAAAACATTCAGTACTTC. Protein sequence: CASSLTALAKNIQYF.